Shown below are 18 T cell receptor beta chains from a single sample sequenced in a study of vaccination effects on CD4 cells after COVID-19. Produced via immunoSEQ multiplex PCR; TCRdb's table is partial and in-frame only. The sample lists under 50,000 clones; approximately 82% were seen once. In the ViraFEST assay, antigen-specific CD4+ clonotypes were identified by expansion after peptide-pool stimulation. Culture proceeded for nine to ten days, and CD4+ T cells were then isolated. Each participant received a vaccine that was either BNT162b2 or mRNA-1273, given as two doses. No antigen has been assigned to these receptors. This specimen consisted of CD4+ T cells from PBMCs cultured with HCoV-NL63 spike peptides, obtained after COVID-19 vaccination. Receptor source: a human donor who received a COVID-19 vaccine. Some clones in this sample may be carry-over from other donors' samples.

This chain links TRBV12-3 or TRBV12-4 with TRBJ2-7; TRBD1 agrees at 8 bases. V lost 3 bases to trimming and J lost 6 bases; unmatched junction nucleotides: 4. The CDR3 runs to 13 residues. The CDR3 spells CASSFAGGSEQYV. DNA of the CDR3: TGTGCCAGCAGTTTCGCAGGGGGCTCCGAGCAGTACGTC.

V and J are TRBV18 and TRBJ2-5; D might be TRBD1 or TRBD2, each matching 5 bases. Trimming removed 5 bases at V and 4 bases at J, with 11 bases between. This CDR3 is built from 13 residues. Germline values: CDR1 KGHSH, CDR2 LQKENI. CDR3 amino acids: CASSSGLVETQYF. Here the CDR3 DNA reads TGTGCCAGCTCATCGGGGCTAGTAGAGACCCAGTACTTC.

This clone was detected a few times. The chain couples TRBV5-6 to TRBJ1-5; 8 bases map to TRBD1. V trimming: 5 bases; J trimming: 4 bases; junction bases outside the gene matches: 5. There are 14 residues in the CDR3. Germline-derived CDR1 and CDR2 are SGHDT and YYEEEE. The DNA for the CDR3 is TGTGCCAGCAGACCAGGGGGCTCTAATCAGCCCCAGCATTTT. It codes for CASRPGGSNQPQHF. Supplemented by reference TRBV5-6 and TRBJ1-5, the full variable domain reads DAGVTQSPTHLIKTRGQQVTLRCSPKSGHDTVSWYQQALGQGPQFIFQYYEEEERQRGNFPDRFSGHQFPNYSSELNVNALLLGDSALYLCASRPGGSNQPQHFGDGTRLSIL.

The gene calls are TRBV21-1 and TRBJ2-1; the table calls TRBD2, which could not be checked here. TRBV21-1 is a pseudogene. The CDR3 has 15 residues. As DNA, the CDR3 is TGTGCCAGCAGCAAACAGGGCGGGGGGGCCGATGAGCAGTTCTTC. This codes for CASSKQGGGADEQFF.

The genes are TRBV6-5 and TRBJ1-4; D is unclear. The germline gives CDR1 MNHEY, CDR2 SVGAGI. This CDR3 is built from 13 residues. V lost 6 bases to trimming and J lost 3 bases, with 8 bases between them. CDR3 DNA sequence: TGTGCCAGCAGACCCCCATCTAATGAAAAACTGTTTTTT. Translated: CASRPPSNEKLFF.

The chain recombines TRBV5-1 with TRBJ2-1; D is undetermined. Germline CDR1 reads SGHRS; CDR2 reads YFSETQ. CDR3 length: 15 amino acids. Trimming removed 4 bases from V and 0 bases from J, with 11 bases in between. CDR3 residues: CASSPLSSSYNEQFF. The CDR3 DNA follows: TGCGCCAGCAGCCCACTATCTAGCTCCTACAATGAGCAGTTCTTC.

The chain joins TRBV12-3 or TRBV12-4 to TRBJ2-5; 10 positions agree with TRBD1. This CDR3 contains 12 residues. V shed 6 bases, J shed 5 bases, and the junction held 0 bases outside the gene matches. The CDR3 sequence is CASRGQGETQYF. The CDR3 DNA is TGTGCCAGCAGGGGACAGGGGGAGACCCAGTACTTC.

This clone came up once. V and J are TRBV7-2 and TRBJ1-3, with D uncertain. CDR3 size: 12 residues. V shed 5 bases and J shed 4 bases, with 6 bases lying between them. Germline CDR1 SGHTA, CDR2 FQGNSA. CDR3 residues: CASSPSGNTIYF. The CDR3 bases are TGTGCCAGCAGCCCGTCGGGAAACACCATATATTTT.

The chain couples TRBV2 to TRBJ1-2; no firm D call. The V and J ends lost 3 bases and 5 bases respectively, with 10 bases between them. Germline V gene lookup returns CDR1 SNHLY and CDR2 FYNNEI. CDR3 length equals 13 residues. The DNA of the CDR3 is TGTGCCAGCAGTGAGTGGCAGGCATATGGCTACACCTTC. It is translated as CASSEWQAYGYTF.

The chain employs TRBV29-1 and TRBJ2-5; D is possibly TRBD1 (6 bases). The V end was cut by 4 bases, the J end by 3 bases, with 12 bases between. The CDR3 extends over 13 amino acids. Germline V gene data show CDR1 as SQVTM and CDR2 as ANQGSEA. In DNA, the CDR3 is TGCAGCGTTGTAGCACAGGGAAAAGAGACCCAGTACTTC. Its protein is CSVVAQGKETQYF.

The chain joins TRBV6-5 to TRBJ1-6; D is unclear. The V end lost 2 bases, the J end lost 0 bases, and 5 bases lay between the germline ends. The CDR3 is made up of 15 amino acids. The germline V gene encodes CDR1 MNHEY and CDR2 SVGAGI. This CDR3 is CASSYVGSYNSPLHF. The CDR3 DNA follows: TGTGCCAGCAGTTACGTGGGCTCCTATAATTCACCCCTCCACTTT.

V usage is TRBV9 and J usage is TRBJ1-1, with 10 nucleotides matching TRBD1. Unmatched junction bases numbered 6, after V lost 3 bases and J lost 4 bases. This CDR3 has 15 residues. CDR1 is SGDLS, CDR2 YYNGEE, per germline. The CDR3 DNA reads TGTGCCAGCAGCGGGGGACAGGGGTGGACCACTGAAGCTTTCTTT. As protein: CASSGGQGWTTEAFF.

In its sample, this clone was seen a few times. The chain is built from TRBV10-1 and TRBJ1-1; D uncertain. V gave up 0 bases and J gave up 8 bases, with 10 bases separating them. The CDR3 is made up of 13 amino acids. CDR1 WNHNN and CDR2 SYGVQD come from the germline V gene (reference sequence). The CDR3 DNA follows: TGCGCCAGCAGTGAGTCATGGACTATGGAAGCTTTCTTT. This codes for CASSESWTMEAFF.

The chain couples TRBV7-9 to TRBJ2-1, with D hard to call. The CDR3 totals 14 residues. Germline lookup yields CDR1 SEHNR and CDR2 FQNEAQ (reference sequence). Trimming removed 6 bases at V and 4 bases at J, with 13 bases between. The CDR3 nucleotides read TGTGCCAGCAGGGGCGTTTACATATACAATGAGCAGTTCTTC. It encodes CASRGVYIYNEQFF.

The chain is built from TRBV29-1 and TRBJ2-5, with D perhaps TRBD2 (7 bases). This CDR3 spans 16 amino acids. Trimming removed 4 bases at V and 2 bases at J, with 20 bases between. CDR1 and CDR2 (germline): SQVTM, ANQGSEA. The CDR3 region has the DNA TGCAGCGTTGGATTGAGTCCCCGGGGGGCTCAAGAGACCCAGTACTTC. Translation: CSVGLSPRGAQETQYF.

This clone was counted a few times. The chain has TRBV19 and TRBJ1-4; the match to TRBD1 covers 9 bases. Trimming cost V 2 bases and J 8 bases; bases outside gene matches: 6. The CDR3 spans 15 residues. CDR1 and CDR2 (germline): LNHDA, SQIVND (reference sequence). DNA of the CDR3: TGTGCCAGTAGTATACTAGGGACAGGGAAAGAAAAACTGTTTTTT. This codes for CASSILGTGKEKLFF.

The chain is built from TRBV24-1 and TRBJ2-2; weak D call: TRBD2 (5 bases). Trimming shortened V by 3 bases and J by 0 bases, and 13 bases separated the two germline ends. The CDR3 contains 17 residues. In germline, CDR1 is KGHDR, CDR2 SFDVKD. The DNA for the CDR3 is TGTGCCACCAGTGATATTGGCAGGACTGCGAACACCGGGGAGCTGTTTTTT. This sequence encodes CATSDIGRTANTGELFF.

The chain recombines TRBV7-9 with TRBJ2-7; no firm D call. V dropped 1 base and J dropped 12 bases, with 13 bases sitting between them. This CDR3 is built from 12 residues. Germline loops: CDR1 SEHNR, CDR2 FQNEAQ (reference sequence). CDR3 in amino acids: CASSLGSTLLYV. For the CDR3, the DNA is TGTGCCAGCAGCTTAGGTTCTACTCTCCTGTACGTC.